This entry describes one T cell receptor (beta chain). The sample belongs to a study of shared clonotypes between healthy human individuals. The germline V and J ends were trimmed by 5 bases and 1 base, with 15 bases remaining between them. Germline values: CDR1 SGHTA, CDR2 FQGNSA. The CDR3 is made up of 15 amino acids. CD4+ cells underwent separation, giving CD45RA+ naive and CD45RA-negative memory subsets. Sequenced by immunoSEQ multiplex PCR; TCRdb stores in-frame clones only, minus some. The sample has around 2.5 million clones, approximately 93% seen once. The source is a man between 18 and 35 years old in good health. Some clones in this sample may be carry-over from other donors' samples. What was sequenced was naive CD4+ T cells from PBMCs. The subset was: CD45RA+ positively selected. The chain has TRBV7-2 and TRBJ2-7; D remains ambiguous. DNA for the CDR3: TGTGCCAGCAGCGTGGACCGACTGAGTTCCTACGAGCAGTACTTC. Its protein is CASSVDRLSSYEQYF.